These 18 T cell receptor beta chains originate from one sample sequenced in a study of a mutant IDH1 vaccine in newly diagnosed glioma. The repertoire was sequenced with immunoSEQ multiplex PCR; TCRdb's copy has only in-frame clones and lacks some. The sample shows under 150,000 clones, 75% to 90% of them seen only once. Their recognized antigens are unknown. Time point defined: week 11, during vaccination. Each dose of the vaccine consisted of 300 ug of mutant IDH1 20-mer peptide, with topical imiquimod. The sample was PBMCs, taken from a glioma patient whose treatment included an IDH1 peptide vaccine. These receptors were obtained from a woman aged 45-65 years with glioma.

The CDR3 region has the DNA TGTGCCAGCAGCCTGCAGAGGGGGACGCAGTATTTT. It encodes CASSLQRGTQYF. The gene calls are TRBV5-8 and TRBJ2-3; a possible D gene is TRBD1 (6 bases). The CDR3 sequence is 12 residues long. Germline CDR1 SGHTS, CDR2 YDEGEE. Trimming pared 4 bases from V and 9 bases from J, leaving 12 bases between. The full variable domain, completed using reference TRBV5-8 and TRBJ2-3, is EAGVTQSPTHLIKTRGQQATLRCSPISGHTSVYWYQQALGLGLQFLLWYDEGEERNRGNFPPRFSGRQFPNYSSELNVNALELEDSALYLCASSLQRGTQYFGPGTRLTVL.

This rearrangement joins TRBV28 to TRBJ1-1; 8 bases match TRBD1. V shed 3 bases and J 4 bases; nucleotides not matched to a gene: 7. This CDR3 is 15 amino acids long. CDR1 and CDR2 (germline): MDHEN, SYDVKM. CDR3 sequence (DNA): TGTGCCAGCAGTTTGGGCAGGGGGCTTGTCACTGAAGCTTTCTTT. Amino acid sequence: CASSLGRGLVTEAFF.

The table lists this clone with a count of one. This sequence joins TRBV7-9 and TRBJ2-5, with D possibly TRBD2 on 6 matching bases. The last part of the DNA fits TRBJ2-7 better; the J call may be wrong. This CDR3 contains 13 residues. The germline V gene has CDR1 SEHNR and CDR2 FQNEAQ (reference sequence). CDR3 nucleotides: TGTGCCAGCAGCTTAGGGGACTTCTACGAGCAGTACTTC. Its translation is CASSLGDFYEQYF.

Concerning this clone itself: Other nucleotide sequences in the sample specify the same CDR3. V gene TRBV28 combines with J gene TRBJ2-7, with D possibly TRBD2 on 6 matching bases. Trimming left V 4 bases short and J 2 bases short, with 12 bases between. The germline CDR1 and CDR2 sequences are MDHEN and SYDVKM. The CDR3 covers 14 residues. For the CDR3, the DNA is TGTGCCAGCAGTTCGACTAGACTCGCCTACGAGCAGTACTTC. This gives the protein CASSSTRLAYEQYF.

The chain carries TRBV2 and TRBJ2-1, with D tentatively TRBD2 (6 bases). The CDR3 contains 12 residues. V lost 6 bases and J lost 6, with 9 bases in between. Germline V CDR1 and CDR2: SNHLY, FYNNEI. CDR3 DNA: TGTGCCAGCAGCGAGACTAGCAATGAGCAGTTCTTC. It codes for CASSETSNEQFF.

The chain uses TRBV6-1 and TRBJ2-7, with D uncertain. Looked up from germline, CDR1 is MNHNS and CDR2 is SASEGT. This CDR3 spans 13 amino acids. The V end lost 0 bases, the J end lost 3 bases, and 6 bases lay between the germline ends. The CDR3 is CASSEAGYYEQYF. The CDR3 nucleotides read TGTGCCAGCAGTGAAGCGGGCTACTACGAGCAGTACTTC.

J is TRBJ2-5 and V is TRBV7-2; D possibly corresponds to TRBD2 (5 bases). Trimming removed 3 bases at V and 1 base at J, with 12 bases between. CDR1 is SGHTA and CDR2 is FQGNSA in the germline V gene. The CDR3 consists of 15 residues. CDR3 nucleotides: TGTGCCAGCAGCTTGACTATCAGTCCCCAAGAGACCCAGTACTTC. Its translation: CASSLTISPQETQYF.

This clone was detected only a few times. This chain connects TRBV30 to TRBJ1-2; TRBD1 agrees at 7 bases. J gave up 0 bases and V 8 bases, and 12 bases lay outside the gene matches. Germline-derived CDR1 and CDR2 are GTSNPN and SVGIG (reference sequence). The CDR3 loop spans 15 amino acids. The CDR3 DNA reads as TGTGCCCAAGACGCCTCGGGACAGACTAACTATGGCTACACCTTC. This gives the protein CAQDASGQTNYGYTF.

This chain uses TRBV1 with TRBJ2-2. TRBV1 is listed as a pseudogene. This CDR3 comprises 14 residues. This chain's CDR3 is CTSSQDRRTGELFF. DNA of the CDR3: TGCACCAGCAGCCAAGATCGACGGACCGGGGAGCTGTTTTTT.

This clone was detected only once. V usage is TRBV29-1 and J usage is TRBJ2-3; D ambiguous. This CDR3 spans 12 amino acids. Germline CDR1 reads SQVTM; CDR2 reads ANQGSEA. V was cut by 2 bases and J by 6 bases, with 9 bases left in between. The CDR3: CSVERSSDTQYF. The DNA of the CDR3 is TGCAGCGTTGAACGGAGTTCGGATACGCAGTATTTT.

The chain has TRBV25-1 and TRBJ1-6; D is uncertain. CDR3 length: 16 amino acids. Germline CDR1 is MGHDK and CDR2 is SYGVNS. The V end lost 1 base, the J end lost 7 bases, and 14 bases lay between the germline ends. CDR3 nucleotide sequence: TGTGCCAGCAGTGAATGGGCGAGGACCCACAATTCACCCCTCCACTTT. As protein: CASSEWARTHNSPLHF.

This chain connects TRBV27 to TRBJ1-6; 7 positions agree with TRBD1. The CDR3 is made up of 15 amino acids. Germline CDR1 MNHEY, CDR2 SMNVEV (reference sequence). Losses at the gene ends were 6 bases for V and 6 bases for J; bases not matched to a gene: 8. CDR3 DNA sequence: TGTGCCAGCAGGATCCGGGACAGTATTAATTCACCCCTCCACTTT. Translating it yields CASRIRDSINSPLHF.

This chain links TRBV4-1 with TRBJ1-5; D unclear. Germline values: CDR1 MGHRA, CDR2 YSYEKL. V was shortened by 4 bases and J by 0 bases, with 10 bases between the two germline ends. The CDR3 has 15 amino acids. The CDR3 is CASSPGTVSNQPQHF. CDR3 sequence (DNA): TGCGCCAGCAGCCCAGGAACAGTTAGCAATCAGCCCCAGCATTTT.

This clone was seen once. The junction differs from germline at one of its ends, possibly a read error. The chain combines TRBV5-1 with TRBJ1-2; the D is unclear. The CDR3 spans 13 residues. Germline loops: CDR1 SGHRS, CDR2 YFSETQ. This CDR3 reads CASRLDGNYGYTF. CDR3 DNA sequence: TGCGCCAGCAGGTTGGACGGAAACTATGGCTACACCTTC.

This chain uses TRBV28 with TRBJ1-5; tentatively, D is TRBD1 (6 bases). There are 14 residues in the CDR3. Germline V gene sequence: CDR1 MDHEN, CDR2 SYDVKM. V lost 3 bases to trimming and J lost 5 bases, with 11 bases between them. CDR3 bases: TGTGCCAGCAGTTTTCCCGGGGGCTATCAGCCCCAGCATTTT. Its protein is CASSFPGGYQPQHF.

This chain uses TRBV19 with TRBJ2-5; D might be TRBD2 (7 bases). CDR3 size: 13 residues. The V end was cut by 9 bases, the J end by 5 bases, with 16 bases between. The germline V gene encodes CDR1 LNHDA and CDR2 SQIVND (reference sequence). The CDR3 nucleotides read TGTGCCAGCTCTCGGGGGGCGCATGAGACCCAGTACTTC. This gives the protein CASSRGAHETQYF.

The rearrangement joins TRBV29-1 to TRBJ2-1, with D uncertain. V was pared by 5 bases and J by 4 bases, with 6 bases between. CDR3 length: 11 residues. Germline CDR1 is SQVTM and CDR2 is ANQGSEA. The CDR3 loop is CSVKAYNEQFF. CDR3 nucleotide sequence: TGCAGCGTTAAGGCATACAATGAGCAGTTCTTC.

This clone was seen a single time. The CDR3 DNA reads as TGCGCCAGCAGCTTGGTAGGTGCTGGGGCCAACGTCCTGACTTTC. Translation gives CASSLVGAGANVLTF. V is TRBV5-1 and J is TRBJ2-6; no clear D gene. CDR3 length: 15 residues. V was cut by 0 bases and J by 2 bases, with 6 bases left in between. Germline-derived CDR1 and CDR2 are SGHRS and YFSETQ.